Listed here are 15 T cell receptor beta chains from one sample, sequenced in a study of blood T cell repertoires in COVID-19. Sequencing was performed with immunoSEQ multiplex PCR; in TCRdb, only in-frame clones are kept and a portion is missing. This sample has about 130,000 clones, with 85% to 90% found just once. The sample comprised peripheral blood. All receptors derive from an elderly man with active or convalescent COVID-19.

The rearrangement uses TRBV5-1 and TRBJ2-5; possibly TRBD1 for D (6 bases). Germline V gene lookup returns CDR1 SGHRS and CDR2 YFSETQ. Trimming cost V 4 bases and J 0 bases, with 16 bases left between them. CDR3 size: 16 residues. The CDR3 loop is CASSPRGPQYQETQYF. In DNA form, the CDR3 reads TGCGCCAGCAGCCCCAGGGGCCCGCAGTACCAAGAGACCCAGTACTTC. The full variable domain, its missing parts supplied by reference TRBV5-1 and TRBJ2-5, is KAGVTQTPRYLIKTRGQQVTLSCSPISGHRSVSWYQQTPGQGLQFLFEYFSETQRNKGNFPGRFSGRQFSNSRSEMNVSTLELGDSALYLCASSPRGPQYQETQYFGPGTRLLVL.

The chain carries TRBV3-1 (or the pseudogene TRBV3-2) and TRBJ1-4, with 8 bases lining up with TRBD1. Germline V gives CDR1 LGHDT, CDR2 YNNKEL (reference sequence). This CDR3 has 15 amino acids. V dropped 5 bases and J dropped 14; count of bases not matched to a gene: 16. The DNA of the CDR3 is TGTGCCAGCAGCTCCGGGACAGGAGCATTTAGTGAGCTGTTTTTT. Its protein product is CASSSGTGAFSELFF.

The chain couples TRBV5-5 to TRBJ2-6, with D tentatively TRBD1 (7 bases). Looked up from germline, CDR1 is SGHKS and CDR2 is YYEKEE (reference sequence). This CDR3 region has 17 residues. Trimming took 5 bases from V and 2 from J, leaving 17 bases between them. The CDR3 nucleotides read TGTGCCAGCAGTGTTGGAGGGGGCTACACTGGGGCCAACGTCCTGACTTTC. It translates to CASSVGGGYTGANVLTF.

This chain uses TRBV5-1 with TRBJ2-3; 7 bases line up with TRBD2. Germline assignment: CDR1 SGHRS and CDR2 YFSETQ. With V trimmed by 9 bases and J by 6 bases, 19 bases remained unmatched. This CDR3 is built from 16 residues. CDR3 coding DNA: TGCGCCACCGCCGGGGAGGGGCGCGTGGGTCTCGATACGCAGTATTTT. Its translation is CATAGEGRVGLDTQYF.

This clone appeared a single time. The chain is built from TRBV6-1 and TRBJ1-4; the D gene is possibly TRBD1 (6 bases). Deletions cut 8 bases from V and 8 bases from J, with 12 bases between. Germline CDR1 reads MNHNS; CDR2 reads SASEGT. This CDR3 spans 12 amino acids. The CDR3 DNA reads TGTGCCAGCCGAGGGGGGGAGGAAAAACTGTTTTTT. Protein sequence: CASRGGEEKLFF.

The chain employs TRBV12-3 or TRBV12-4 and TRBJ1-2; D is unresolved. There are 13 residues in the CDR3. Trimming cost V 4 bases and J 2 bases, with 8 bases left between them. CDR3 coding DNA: TGTGCCAGCAGTTCGACGGGGAACTATGGCTACACCTTC. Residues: CASSSTGNYGYTF.

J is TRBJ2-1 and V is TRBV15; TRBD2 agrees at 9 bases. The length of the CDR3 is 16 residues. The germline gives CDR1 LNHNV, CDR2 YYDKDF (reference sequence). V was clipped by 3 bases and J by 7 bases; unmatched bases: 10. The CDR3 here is CATSSYGLAGWNEQFF. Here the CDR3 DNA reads TGTGCCACCAGCAGTTACGGCCTAGCGGGATGGAATGAGCAGTTCTTC.

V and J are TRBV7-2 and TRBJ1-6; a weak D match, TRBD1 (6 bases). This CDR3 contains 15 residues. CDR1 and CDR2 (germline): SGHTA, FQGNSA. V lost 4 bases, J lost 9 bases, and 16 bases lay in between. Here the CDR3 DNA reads TGTGCCAGCAGCTCGGCCGGGACAACGGTTTCACCCCTCCACTTT. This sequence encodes CASSSAGTTVSPLHF.

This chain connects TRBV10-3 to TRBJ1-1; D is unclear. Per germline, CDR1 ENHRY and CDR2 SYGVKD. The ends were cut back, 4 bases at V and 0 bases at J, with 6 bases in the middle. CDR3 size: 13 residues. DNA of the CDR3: TGTGCCATCAGTGGACACTTGAACACTGAAGCTTTCTTT. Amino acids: CAISGHLNTEAFF.

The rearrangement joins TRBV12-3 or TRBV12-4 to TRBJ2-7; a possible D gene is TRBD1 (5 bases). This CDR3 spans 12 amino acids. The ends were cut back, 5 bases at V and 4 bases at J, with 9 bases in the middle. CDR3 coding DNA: TGTGCCAGCAGTCCGCAGGGTTACGAGCAGTACTTC. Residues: CASSPQGYEQYF.

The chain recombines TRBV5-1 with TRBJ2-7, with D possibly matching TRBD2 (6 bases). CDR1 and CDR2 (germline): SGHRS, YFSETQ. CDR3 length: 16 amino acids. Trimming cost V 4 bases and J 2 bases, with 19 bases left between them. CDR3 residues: CASSPAGAGSTYEQYF. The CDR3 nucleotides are TGCGCCAGCAGCCCCGCGGGTGCGGGAAGCACCTACGAGCAGTACTTC. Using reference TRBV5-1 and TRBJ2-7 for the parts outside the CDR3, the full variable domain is KAGVTQTPRYLIKTRGQQVTLSCSPISGHRSVSWYQQTPGQGLQFLFEYFSETQRNKGNFPGRFSGRQFSNSRSEMNVSTLELGDSALYLCASSPAGAGSTYEQYFGPGTRLTVT.

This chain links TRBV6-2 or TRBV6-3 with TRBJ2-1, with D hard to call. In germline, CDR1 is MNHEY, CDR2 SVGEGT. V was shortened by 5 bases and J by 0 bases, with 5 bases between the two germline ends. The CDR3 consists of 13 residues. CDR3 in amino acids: CASSESSYNEQFF. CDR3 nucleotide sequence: TGTGCCAGCAGTGAGTCCTCCTACAATGAGCAGTTCTTC.

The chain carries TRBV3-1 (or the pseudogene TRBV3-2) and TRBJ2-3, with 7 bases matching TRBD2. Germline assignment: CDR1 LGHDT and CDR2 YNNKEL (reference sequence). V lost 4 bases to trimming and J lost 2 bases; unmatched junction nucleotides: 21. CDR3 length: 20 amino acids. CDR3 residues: CASSPLVKFVIREATDTQYF. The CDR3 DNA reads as TGTGCCAGCAGCCCGCTGGTGAAGTTTGTTATACGGGAGGCCACAGATACGCAGTATTTT.

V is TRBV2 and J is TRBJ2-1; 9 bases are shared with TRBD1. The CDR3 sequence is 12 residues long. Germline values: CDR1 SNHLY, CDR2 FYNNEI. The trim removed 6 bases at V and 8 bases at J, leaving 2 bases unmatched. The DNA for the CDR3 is TGTGCCAGCAGAACAGGGGGCTATGAGCAGTTCTTC. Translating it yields CASRTGGYEQFF.

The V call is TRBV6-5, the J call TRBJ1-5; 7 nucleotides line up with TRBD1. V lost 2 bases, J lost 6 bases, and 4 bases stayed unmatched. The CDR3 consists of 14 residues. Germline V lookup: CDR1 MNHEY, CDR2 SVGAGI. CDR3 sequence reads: CASSYRGRGQPQHF. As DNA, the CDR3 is TGTGCCAGCAGTTACAGGGGGCGCGGTCAGCCCCAGCATTTT.